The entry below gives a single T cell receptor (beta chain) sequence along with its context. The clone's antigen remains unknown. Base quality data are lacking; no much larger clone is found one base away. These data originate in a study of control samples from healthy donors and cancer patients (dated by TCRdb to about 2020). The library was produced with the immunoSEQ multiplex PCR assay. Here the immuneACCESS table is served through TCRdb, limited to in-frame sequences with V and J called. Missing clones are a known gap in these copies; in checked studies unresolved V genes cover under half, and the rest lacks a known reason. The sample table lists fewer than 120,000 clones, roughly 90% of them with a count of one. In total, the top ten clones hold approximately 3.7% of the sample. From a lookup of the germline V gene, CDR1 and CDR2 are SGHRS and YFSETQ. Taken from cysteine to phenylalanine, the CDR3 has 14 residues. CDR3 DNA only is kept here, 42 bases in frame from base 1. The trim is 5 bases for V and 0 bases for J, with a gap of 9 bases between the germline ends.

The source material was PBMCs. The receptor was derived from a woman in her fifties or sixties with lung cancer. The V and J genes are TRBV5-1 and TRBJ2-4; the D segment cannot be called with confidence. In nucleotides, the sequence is TGCGCCAGCAGACAAGATCTAGCCAAAAACATTCAGTACTTC. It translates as CASRQDLAKNIQYF.